These T cell receptor beta chains were read from a single sample in a study of glioma-infiltrating T cells after dendritic cell vaccination. Assay: immunoSEQ multiplex PCR; the TCRdb copy retains only in-frame clones and omits some. Altogether tens of thousands of clones are present, approximately 80% being singletons, with the ten largest covering 2.1%. The sequencing here drew on blood, taken before dendritic cell vaccination. All receptors derive from a human donor with glioblastoma. CDR3s include the opening cysteine and the closing phenylalanine or tryptophan. Fields, in order: clone size, D gene, J gene, V gene, CDR3 DNA, CDR3 protein. D genes are given only for firm matches. Clone size is stated in some rows and not others, as once, few, many or a class when expanded.

clone size: .; D gene: TRBD1; J gene: TRBJ1-5; V gene: TRBV10-3; CDR3 DNA: TGTGCCATCAGTGCCGGGACAGGGCCTCGGGTCCAGCATTTT; CDR3 protein: CAISAGTGPRVQHF
clone size: .; D gene: .; J gene: TRBJ1-2; V gene: TRBV6-1; CDR3 DNA: TGTGCCACCAAGGAGGGACTCGACTATGGCTACACCTTC; CDR3 protein: CATKEGLDYGYTF
clone size: .; D gene: .; J gene: TRBJ2-7; V gene: TRBV10-3; CDR3 DNA: TGTGCCATCAGTGAGTCGACAGATCACGAGCAGTACTTC; CDR3 protein: CAISESTDHEQYF
clone size: .; D gene: TRBD1; J gene: TRBJ2-1; V gene: TRBV11-2; CDR3 DNA: TGTGCCAGCAGCCCACGACAGGGTTCCTACAATGAGCAGTTCTTC; CDR3 protein: CASSPRQGSYNEQFF
clone size: .; D gene: TRBD2; J gene: TRBJ2-4; V gene: TRBV7-2; CDR3 DNA: TGTGCCAGCACGGGACGGGGGGACCTAGCCAAAAACATTCAGTACTTC; CDR3 protein: CASTGRGDLAKNIQYF
clone size: .; D gene: TRBD2; J gene: TRBJ2-1; V gene: TRBV15; CDR3 DNA: TGTGCCACCAGCAGAGCGGGCGGGAGGGCCTCCTACAATGAGCAGTTCTTC; CDR3 protein: CATSRAGGRASYNEQFF
clone size: .; D gene: TRBD1; J gene: TRBJ2-3; V gene: TRBV5-1; CDR3 DNA: TGCGCCAGCAGCTTAGCACCGGGACAGGGGAACACAGATACGCAGTATTTT; CDR3 protein: CASSLAPGQGNTDTQYF
clone size: .; D gene: TRBD2; J gene: TRBJ2-7; V gene: TRBV6-5; CDR3 DNA: TGTGCCAGCAGCCCAACCGGCCACACTAGCGTCGAGCAGTACTTC; CDR3 protein: CASSPTGHTSVEQYF
clone size: .; D gene: TRBD2; J gene: TRBJ2-2; V gene: TRBV5-1; CDR3 DNA: TGCGCCAGCAGCCCCGGACTAGCGTGGGCCGGGGAGCTGTTTTTT; CDR3 protein: CASSPGLAWAGELFF
clone size: once; D gene: TRBD1; J gene: TRBJ1-5; V gene: TRBV27; CDR3 DNA: TGTGCCAGCAGTTTAAGGGATGACAGGGGTCGGAATCAGCCCCAGCATTTT; CDR3 protein: CASSLRDDRGRNQPQHF
clone size: .; D gene: TRBD1; J gene: TRBJ2-1; V gene: TRBV7-9; CDR3 DNA: TGTGCCAGCAGCCGCACGGACAGGGTTTTCAACAATGAGCAGTTCTTC; CDR3 protein: CASSRTDRVFNNEQFF
clone size: .; D gene: TRBD2; J gene: TRBJ2-3; V gene: TRBV5-6; CDR3 DNA: TGTGCCAGCAGCTTCATACTACGGAGGACTAGCGGGGGGGAGGATACGCAGTATTTT; CDR3 protein: CASSFILRRTSGGEDTQYF
clone size: .; D gene: .; J gene: TRBJ2-7; V gene: TRBV12-5; CDR3 DNA: TGTGCTAGTGCACGGGATTTAGAGCAGTACTTC; CDR3 protein: CASARDLEQYF
clone size: .; D gene: TRBD2; J gene: TRBJ2-3; V gene: TRBV6-4; CDR3 DNA: TGTGCCAGCAGTGAGGCTAGCGGGGCCACAGATACGCAGTATTTT; CDR3 protein: CASSEASGATDTQYF
clone size: .; D gene: TRBD1; J gene: TRBJ2-1; V gene: TRBV19; CDR3 DNA: TGTGCCAGTAACTCCCTGGGACAGGGGGGCAATGAGCAGTTCTTC; CDR3 protein: CASNSLGQGGNEQFF
clone size: few; D gene: .; J gene: TRBJ2-1; V gene: TRBV6-1; CDR3 DNA: TGTGCCGGAACTACAGGGTACAATGAGCAGTTCTTC; CDR3 protein: CAGTTGYNEQFF
clone size: .; D gene: .; J gene: TRBJ1-6; V gene: TRBV6-5; CDR3 DNA: TGTGCCAGCAGTGCCCGACAGGCACTTAGTTCACCCCTCCACTTT; CDR3 protein: CASSARQALSSPLHF
clone size: once; D gene: TRBD2; J gene: TRBJ2-2; V gene: TRBV5-4; CDR3 DNA: TGTGCCAGCAGCTTGGAGGCGGGGGGGGCCGGGGAGCTGTTTTTT; CDR3 protein: CASSLEAGGAGELFF